This T cell receptor (beta chain) was sequenced for a study of blood T cell repertoires in COVID-19. Study in general: Acute-phase and convalescent COVID-19 samples originated in the United States, Italy and Spain.

Original processing notes: Counts of nucleated cells, estimated from reference gene primer amplification, were obtained. Generated by immunoSEQ multiplex PCR, the TCRdb table keeps only in-frame clones and is missing some. That table supplies the V and J calls and clone size; D and trimming were determined from the DNA. The sample holds 120,000 to 150,000 clones, 90% seen once. The CDR3 length is 17 residues. Germline V gives CDR1 DFQATT, CDR2 SNEGSKA (reference sequence). V lost 3 bases to trimming and J lost 2 bases; unmatched junction nucleotides: 11. The sequencing sample was made of peripheral blood. This sequence was found in an elderly woman with acute or convalescent COVID-19. The chain combines TRBV20-1 with TRBJ1-5; TRBD1 matches 9 bases. The CDR3 loop reads CSASGGTGIGGNQPQHF. In DNA form, the CDR3 reads TGCAGTGCTAGTGGTGGGACAGGGATCGGAGGCAATCAGCCCCAGCATTTT.